These 27 T cell receptor beta chains came from one sample sequenced in a study of T cell repertoires in cytomegalovirus infection. TCRdb reanalysed the reads using MiXCR and keeps one entry per CDR3 protein. Among about 300,000 distinct CDR3 sequences, about 9.1% were seen once, and the ten largest hold 2% to 3%. Sequencing was carried out using PBMCs. Every receptor here comes from a human donor in good health (CMV status not recorded). Some clones in this sample may be carry-over from other donors' samples.

This clonotype was recorded many times. This chain uses TRBV15 with TRBJ2-7, with TRBD2 matching over 11 bases. The CDR3 has 16 residues. V was clipped by 2 bases and J by 3 bases; unmatched bases: 6. Germline-derived CDR1 and CDR2 are LNHNV and YYDKDF (reference sequence). CDR3 loop: CATSRLAGGNHYEQYF. As DNA, the CDR3 is TGTGCCACCAGCAGACTAGCGGGGGGAAACCACTACGAGCAGTACTTC.

At least ten counts were recorded for this clonotype. The genes are TRBV7-2 and TRBJ2-3; D unclear. The CDR3 length is 15 residues. Germline values: CDR1 SGHTA, CDR2 FQGNSA. The V and J ends lost 1 base and 3 bases respectively, with 11 bases between them. CDR3 coding DNA: TGTGCCAGCAGCTTAGGCAGGATGGGGACAGATACGCAGTATTTT. The encoded protein is CASSLGRMGTDTQYF.

Ten or more counts support this clonotype. V is TRBV28 and J is TRBJ1-2, with a weak D call TRBD1 (6 bases). Trimming shortened V by 4 bases and J by 8 bases, and 11 bases separated the two germline ends. Germline V lookup: CDR1 MDHEN, CDR2 SYDVKM. The length of the CDR3 is 12 residues. The CDR3 spells CASSYGGGGYTF. In DNA, the CDR3 is TGTGCCAGCAGTTACGGTGGGGGCGGCTACACCTTC.

This clonotype was observed a handful of times. The chain links TRBV2 to TRBJ2-3; D might be TRBD1 or TRBD2, each matching 5 bases. Deletions cut 8 bases from V and 0 bases from J, with 9 bases between. This CDR3 has 13 amino acids. The germline CDR1 and CDR2 sequences are SNHLY and FYNNEI. CDR3 sequence (DNA): TGTGCCAGCCCGGGACCCAGCACAGATACGCAGTATTTT. Translation gives CASPGPSTDTQYF.

This clonotype came up many times. The chain uses TRBV11-2 and TRBJ2-3; D is unclear. V lost 5 bases and J lost 6, with 15 bases in between. Germline lookup yields CDR1 SGHAT and CDR2 FQNNGV. This CDR3 is 14 amino acids long. Written as DNA, the CDR3 is TGTGCCAGCAGCACCCTGACGAGTGCGGATACGCAGTATTTT. This encodes CASSTLTSADTQYF.

This clonotype was seen repeatedly, ten times or more. The J gene is TRBJ1-1, the V gene TRBV7-2; 12 bases are a match to TRBD1. Germline V gives CDR1 SGHTA, CDR2 FQGNSA. Trimming cost V 0 bases and J 2 bases; bases outside gene matches: 7. CDR3 size: 18 residues. In DNA form, the CDR3 reads TGTGCCAGCAGCTTAGCGTTCCCGGGACAGGGGGCAAACACTGAAGCTTTCTTT. Its protein product is CASSLAFPGQGANTEAFF.

There are many counts of this clonotype. This sequence joins TRBV28 and TRBJ1-5; no definite D call. Germline-derived CDR1 and CDR2 are MDHEN and SYDVKM. The CDR3 loop spans 14 amino acids. V was clipped by 3 bases and J by 12 bases, with 18 bases between them. CDR3 amino acids: CASSFPGSPQVQHF. The CDR3 bases are TGTGCCAGCAGTTTCCCGGGCTCCCCCCAGGTCCAGCATTTT.

This clonotype was detected only a few times. The chain has TRBV6-1 and TRBJ2-1, with TRBD2 identical over 11 bases. Germline V gene sequence: CDR1 MNHNS, CDR2 SASEGT. After removal of 1 base from V and 6 bases from J, the junction contained 8 bases not matched to a gene. CDR3 length equals 17 residues. The DNA for the CDR3 is TGTGCCAGCAGTGAAGAGTATAGCGGGGGGGGGTCCAATGAGCAGTTCTTC. This sequence encodes CASSEEYSGGGSNEQFF.

This clonotype has ten or more counts. The V gene is TRBV14, the J gene TRBJ1-4; D not certain. The CDR3 loop spans 16 amino acids. Looked up from germline, CDR1 is SGHDN and CDR2 is FVKESK. Trimming pared 5 bases from V and 0 bases from J, leaving 13 bases between. CDR3 region: CASSTRRGATNEKLFF. For the CDR3, the DNA is TGTGCCAGCAGCACCCGACGGGGAGCAACTAATGAAAAACTGTTTTTT.

This clonotype was counted many times. The chain recombines TRBV29-1 with TRBJ1-2; D is unclear. In germline, CDR1 is SQVTM, CDR2 ANQGSEA. The V end was cut by 0 bases, the J end by 3 bases, with 8 bases between. The CDR3 is made up of 13 amino acids. In DNA, the CDR3 is TGCAGCGTTGAAGATAGGGTTCACTATGGCTACACCTTC. Protein sequence: CSVEDRVHYGYTF.

Comments on this clonotype: A single base separates this from a much larger clone, so it may be a read error. The chain has TRBV29-1 and TRBJ2-7; D ambiguous. Trimming took off 4 bases at V and 6 bases at J, with 7 bases between the two ends. The CDR3 runs to 10 residues. CDR1 and CDR2 from the germline V gene are SQVTM and ANQGSEA. The CDR3 DNA reads as TGCAGCGTTGGGTCGGTCGAGCAGTACTTC. This gives the protein CSVGSVEQYF.

As concerns this clonotype: It may be a read error: a sequence one base away is much more abundant. J is TRBJ2-2 and V is TRBV11-2, with D unresolved. CDR3 size: 14 residues. Germline V gene lookup returns CDR1 SGHAT and CDR2 FQNNGV. The DNA of the CDR3 is TGTGCCAGCGGCTTAAACCTTAACACCGGGGAGCTGTTTTTT. It yields the protein CASGLNLNTGELFF.

This clonotype was detected many times. The chain has TRBV20-1 and TRBJ2-6; D remains ambiguous. V was trimmed by 5 bases and J by 1 base, leaving 6 bases between them. CDR3 length equals 13 residues. Germline lookup yields CDR1 DFQATT and CDR2 SNEGSKA (reference sequence). CDR3 region: CSAAISGANVLTF. The CDR3 region has the DNA TGCAGTGCTGCCATATCTGGGGCCAACGTCCTGACTTTC.

J is TRBJ2-1 and V is TRBV27; TRBD2 might be the D (6 bases). V shed 7 bases and J shed 4 bases, with 17 bases lying between them. Germline V gives CDR1 MNHEY, CDR2 SMNVEV (reference sequence). This CDR3 contains 15 residues. CDR3 nucleotide sequence: TGTGCCAGCAAACTGGGGAGTGGGACTTACAATGAGCAGTTCTTC. Encoded protein: CASKLGSGTYNEQFF.

This clonotype was observed at least ten times. The V call is TRBV12-3 or TRBV12-4, the J call TRBJ1-5, with a possible D match to TRBD1 (6 bases). Trimming took off 5 bases at V and 2 bases at J, with 13 bases between the two ends. The length of the CDR3 is 15 residues. CDR3 amino acids: CASSPRGFGNQPQHF. As DNA, the CDR3 is TGTGCCAGCAGTCCCAGGGGATTCGGCAATCAGCCCCAGCATTTT.

This clonotype came up many times. In DNA, the CDR3 is TGTGCCAGCCGCGACAGGGGGGCGGATGAGCAGTTCTTC. Its protein is CASRDRGADEQFF. The V and J genes are TRBV7-6 and TRBJ2-1; 9 bases line up with TRBD1. Germline trimming cut 8 bases from V and 8 bases from J; bases unmatched to any gene: 7. CDR1 and CDR2 (germline): SGHVS, FNYEAQ. CDR3 length: 13 amino acids.

This clonotype was seen ten or more times. The genes are TRBV10-3 and TRBJ2-3; 9 bases line up with TRBD2. This CDR3 spans 16 amino acids. The V and J ends lost 0 bases and 5 bases, in that order; junction bases with no gene match: 6. Looked up from germline, CDR1 is ENHRY and CDR2 is SYGVKD. CDR3 coding DNA: TGTGCCATCAGTGAGTCTAGCGGGGGACCCTTAGATACGCAGTATTTT. Protein sequence: CAISESSGGPLDTQYF.

This clonotype appeared many times. The chain joins TRBV12-3 or TRBV12-4 to TRBJ2-3; 7 nucleotides align to TRBD1. CDR3 length equals 15 residues. V lost 6 bases and J lost 1; bases outside the gene matches: 7. CDR3 protein: CASRNRGLGTDTQYF. Here the CDR3 DNA reads TGTGCCAGCAGGAACAGGGGTTTGGGCACAGATACGCAGTATTTT.

This sequence joins TRBV6-5 and TRBJ2-7; D tentatively reads TRBD1 or TRBD2 (6 bases each). V lost 5 bases and J lost 3, with 17 bases in between. The CDR3 totals 15 residues. Germline-derived CDR1 and CDR2 are MNHEY and SVGAGI. The chain's CDR3 is CASSRRTEGGYEQYF. The CDR3 nucleotides read TGTGCCAGCAGTCGACGGACAGAGGGGGGCTACGAGCAGTACTTC.

This chain connects TRBV29-1 to TRBJ2-3; D ambiguous. The germline V gene encodes CDR1 SQVTM and CDR2 ANQGSEA. The CDR3 consists of 11 residues. CDR3 nucleotide sequence: TGCACCTCCGCAGGCCCAGATACGCAGTATTTT. Its protein is CTSAGPDTQYF.

This clonotype was recorded many times. The chain joins TRBV4-1 to TRBJ2-3; D is uncertain. Trimming took 1 base from V and 2 from J, leaving 7 bases between them. This CDR3 spans 14 amino acids. Germline V CDR1 and CDR2: MGHRA, YSYEKL. CDR3 sequence reads: CASSQVGLTDTQYF. In DNA form, the CDR3 reads TGCGCCAGCAGCCAAGTCGGCCTCACAGATACGCAGTATTTT.

There are a few counts of this clonotype. The chain recombines TRBV28 with TRBJ2-4; 7 bases are a match to TRBD1. The V segment lost 1 base and the J segment 3 bases; nucleotides outside the gene matches: 9. Germline lookup yields CDR1 MDHEN and CDR2 SYDVKM. There are 17 residues in the CDR3. CDR3 protein: CASSLSTGALGKNIQYF. The CDR3 nucleotides are TGTGCCAGCAGTTTATCTACAGGGGCTCTAGGCAAAAACATTCAGTACTTC.

J is TRBJ2-1 and V is TRBV3-1, with D perhaps matching TRBD2 (6 bases). V lost 4 bases and J 5 bases, leaving 21 bases between the germline ends. The V gene's germline CDR1 is LGHDT and CDR2 YNNKEL (reference sequence). The CDR3 is made up of 17 amino acids. CDR3 sequence (DNA): TGTGCCAGCAGCCCCAAGGGCGGGGAACGAACCCACAATGAGCAGTTCTTC. As protein: CASSPKGGERTHNEQFF.

This clonotype has a count of ten or more. V usage is TRBV7-9 and J usage is TRBJ2-5; no clear D gene. CDR3 length: 13 amino acids. Germline V gene lookup returns CDR1 SEHNR and CDR2 FQNEAQ (reference sequence). V lost 4 bases and J lost 1, with 7 bases in between. CDR3 nucleotides: TGTGCCAGCAGCTCCCCGGGCCAAGAGACCCAGTACTTC. Its translation: CASSSPGQETQYF. Supplemented by reference TRBV7-9 and TRBJ2-5, the full variable domain reads DTGVSQNPRHKITKRGQNVTFRCDPISEHNRLYWYRQTLGQGPEFLTYFQNEAQLEKSRLLSDRFSAERPKGSFSTLEIQRTEQGDSAMYLCASSSPGQETQYFGPGTRLLVL.

V gene TRBV5-6 combines with J gene TRBJ2-3; the D is unclear. Deletions cut 2 bases from V and 0 bases from J, with 7 bases between. The germline gives CDR1 SGHDT, CDR2 YYEEEE. The CDR3 length is 14 residues. The DNA of the CDR3 is TGTGCCAGCAGCTTTGTCCGGAGCACAGATACGCAGTATTTT. Its translation is CASSFVRSTDTQYF.

The rearrangement links TRBV2 to TRBJ2-2; D remains unclear. Trimming took off 1 base at V and 7 bases at J, with 7 bases between the two ends. The CDR3 sequence is 13 residues long. From germline, CDR1 is SNHLY and CDR2 FYNNEI. The CDR3 DNA reads as TGTGCCAGCAGTGAAGAGGCAGTCGGGGAGCTGTTTTTT. This sequence encodes CASSEEAVGELFF. Using reference TRBV2 and TRBJ2-2 for the parts outside the CDR3, the full variable domain is EPEVTQTPSHQVTQMGQEVILRCVPISNHLYFYWYRQILGQKVEFLVSFYNNEISEKSEIFDDQFSVERPDGSNFTLKIRSTKLEDSAMYFCASSEEAVGELFFGEGSRLTVL.

This clonotype has at least ten counts. The chain joins TRBV10-3 to TRBJ2-5, with D perhaps being TRBD1 or TRBD2 (6 bases each). The CDR3 loop spans 15 amino acids. V lost 2 bases to trimming and J lost 3 bases, with 13 bases between them. The germline CDR1 and CDR2 sequences are ENHRY and SYGVKD. The CDR3, as DNA: TGTGCCATCAGTGAGAAGGGGGGCCATGAAGAGACCCAGTACTTC. Its translation: CAISEKGGHEETQYF.